This T cell receptor (beta chain) was recorded in a study of identical twins. TCRdb used MiXCR to reprocess the 5' RACE reads, holding one entry per CDR3 protein. The profile covers about 470,000 distinct CDR3 sequences, with 24% appearing a single time and about 2.9% taken by the ten largest. These data were also filed under a second study, of T cells expressing NK-cell markers.

This clonotype was sampled from a woman aged 18-29 years in good health. Sequenced sample: CD4+ T cells sorted from blood.

This CDR3 is CSAPTSPNEQFF. The CDR3 DNA reads as TGCAGTGCCCCGACTAGTCCCAATGAGCAGTTCTTC. The chain has TRBV20-1 and TRBJ2-1; possibly TRBD2 for D (6 bases). Germline V gene sequence: CDR1 DFQATT, CDR2 SNEGSKA (reference sequence). Trimming left V 6 bases short and J 6 bases short, with 12 bases between. This CDR3 is built from 12 residues.